These 21 T cell receptor beta chains share one sample of origin, sequenced in a study of graft-versus-host responses after intestinal transplantation (TCRdb year 2021). What this sample's time point label stands for: cells obtained before transplantation from donor or recipient. In mixed lymphocyte reactions, approximately 200,000 CFSE-labeled pre-transplant responders were plated with approximately 200,000 irradiated violet-dye-labeled stimulators and cultured for 6 days. The library was prepared using the immunoSEQ multiplex PCR assay. TCRdb holds this immuneACCESS table with in-frame rearrangements only. Some clones are missing; in checked studies, unresolved V genes explain under half, and the rest has no known cause. This sample is represented by about 9,100 clones; about 28% of them were singletons. Clones ranked in the top ten supply more than 5% of the sample. The sequences come from alloreactive CD8+ T cells from a mixed lymphocyte reaction culture, collected before intestinal transplant. The cell subset or site label on this specimen signifies: CFSE-low proliferating T cells sorted from approximately 6-day pre-transplant mixed lymphocyte reaction (GvH or HvG direction). These TCRs come from a human patient who received an intestinal transplant.

The chain links TRBV10-2 to TRBJ2-3; 9 bases agree with TRBD1. V was clipped by 8 bases and J by 14 bases; unmatched bases: 17. CDR3 size: 14 residues. Germline V gives CDR1 WSHSY, CDR2 SAAADI. The CDR3 loop is CASARQGGENSRYF. The CDR3 region has the DNA TGCGCCAGCGCCAGACAGGGGGGGGAGAATTCGCGGTATTTT.

The rearrangement uses TRBV7-6 and TRBJ2-7, with unresolved D. Germline lookup yields CDR1 SGHVS and CDR2 FNYEAQ. The CDR3 has 15 amino acids. Trimming left V 4 bases short and J 5 bases short, with 18 bases between. CDR3 loop: CASSSRGSNPNEQYF. DNA for the CDR3: TGTGCCAGCAGCTCCCGCGGCAGTAACCCTAACGAGCAGTACTTC.

The chain uses TRBV13 and TRBJ1-1, with D unresolved. This CDR3 is 14 amino acids long. Germline values: CDR1 PRHDT, CDR2 FYEKMQ (reference sequence). Between the trimmed V and J ends, which lost 3 bases and 6 bases, there was a span of 14 bases. Written as DNA, the CDR3 is TGTGCCAGCAGCTTTGGAGGACGCCAGGCTGAAGCTTTCTTT. It translates to CASSFGGRQAEAFF.

In its sample, this clone is medium-sized (0.01 to 0.1%). V and J are TRBV27 and TRBJ2-7, with D possibly TRBD2 on 5 matching bases. This CDR3 has 15 residues. V was shortened by 2 bases and J by 2 bases, with 13 bases between the two germline ends. CDR1 and CDR2 from the germline V gene are MNHEY and SMNVEV (reference sequence). CDR3 in amino acids: CASSLIGESPYEQYF. The CDR3 nucleotides read TGTGCCAGCAGTTTAATCGGGGAATCTCCCTACGAGCAGTACTTC.

This clone was recorded a few times. V gene TRBV5-4 combines with J gene TRBJ2-3, with a weak D call TRBD2 (5 bases). V lost 0 bases, J lost 6 bases, and 14 bases lay in between. Germline loops: CDR1 SGHNT, CDR2 YYREEE (reference sequence). CDR3 length: 15 residues. The CDR3 here is CASSLVGSGTDTQYF. CDR3 bases: TGTGCCAGCAGCTTGGTTGGCTCGGGAACTGATACGCAGTATTTT.

The chain combines TRBV13 with TRBJ2-3; possible D gene TRBD1, 7 bases. CDR3 length: 13 amino acids. With 7 bases removed from V and 5 bases from J, the gap between germline ends came to 13 bases. From germline, CDR1 is PRHDT and CDR2 FYEKMQ (reference sequence). DNA of the CDR3: TGTGCCAGCACCTACAGGGGAGGAGATACGCAGTATTTT. Its protein is CASTYRGGDTQYF.

The chain combines TRBV7-2 with TRBJ2-5, with a weak D call TRBD2 (7 bases). The CDR3 extends over 20 amino acids. CDR1 and CDR2 (germline): SGHTA, FQGNSA. Trimming shortened V by 0 bases and J by 4 bases, and 27 bases separated the two germline ends. CDR3 bases: TGTGCCAGCAGCTTAGCGGGGGGGCCCCTGACGTTGGGCGAGGGAGAGACCCAGTACTTC. Its protein product is CASSLAGGPLTLGEGETQYF.

The J gene is TRBJ2-3, the V gene TRBV5-1, with 14 bases fitting TRBD2. Germline CDR1 SGHRS, CDR2 YFSETQ. The length of the CDR3 is 17 residues. Trimming removed 3 bases from V and 4 bases from J; junction bases left unmatched: 7. The CDR3 DNA sequence: TGCGCCAGCAGCTCCGGACTAGCGGGGGGATTGGCAGATACGCAGTATTTT. Translating gives CASSSGLAGGLADTQYF.

The rearrangement joins TRBV11-3 to TRBJ1-1; D call uncertain. With 7 bases removed from V and 3 bases from J, the gap between germline ends came to 18 bases. The CDR3 runs to 15 residues. In germline, CDR1 is SGHNT, CDR2 YENEEA. The CDR3 DNA sequence: TGTGCCAGCACCAACGGAGGAAAGGGAGACACTGAAGCTTTCTTT. This encodes CASTNGGKGDTEAFF.

This chain joins TRBV10-3 and TRBJ2-1, with 7 positions matching TRBD1. This CDR3 region has 17 residues. V lost 3 bases, J lost 8 bases, and 16 bases stayed unmatched. Germline V gene data show CDR1 as ENHRY and CDR2 as SYGVKD. CDR3 DNA: TGTGCCATCAGTGACGGCTCGGGACACCTAGGGGGCGATGAGCAGTTCTTC. It specifies CAISDGSGHLGGDEQFF.

This chain uses TRBV9 with TRBJ1-2, with 10 positions matching TRBD1. The CDR3 runs to 16 residues. CDR1 and CDR2 from the germline V gene are SGDLS and YYNGEE. V trimming: 4 bases; J trimming: 4 bases; junction bases outside the gene matches: 10. In DNA form, the CDR3 reads TGTGCCAGCAGCCCCCGACAGGGGGCATTCGGCTATGGCTACACCTTC. This sequence encodes CASSPRQGAFGYGYTF.

This clone was recorded a few times. The chain links TRBV6-5 to TRBJ2-1; unclear D gene. Germline V CDR1 and CDR2: MNHEY, SVGAGI. The germline V and J ends were trimmed by 7 bases and 3 bases, with 7 bases remaining between them. This CDR3 region has 12 residues. This CDR3 is CASMVYYNEQFF. In DNA form, the CDR3 reads TGTGCCAGCATGGTCTACTACAATGAGCAGTTCTTC.

V is TRBV19 and J is TRBJ1-2, with a weak D call TRBD1 (6 bases). Per germline, CDR1 LNHDA and CDR2 SQIVND (reference sequence). CDR3 length equals 14 residues. The ends were cut back, 4 bases at V and 6 bases at J, with 15 bases in the middle. CDR3 region: CASSSFRGYHGYTF. CDR3 in DNA: TGTGCCAGTAGTAGTTTTAGGGGGTACCATGGCTACACCTTC.

The rearrangement joins TRBV11-2 to TRBJ2-4, with D maybe TRBD2 (7 bases). The CDR3 contains 12 residues. Germline V CDR1 and CDR2: SGHAT, FQNNGV. The ends were cut back, 8 bases at V and 5 bases at J, with 10 bases in the middle. This CDR3 is CASAGAENIQYF. CDR3 sequence (DNA): TGTGCCAGCGCGGGGGCGGAAAACATTCAGTACTTC.

The CDR3 bases are TGTGCCAGCAGCTCCGGCCTGGGGGGGTCGCCTGGCTACACCTTC. It specifies CASSSGLGGSPGYTF. The gene calls are TRBV13 and TRBJ1-2; the D gene is possibly TRBD1 (5 bases). This CDR3 region has 15 residues. The ends were cut back, 4 bases at V and 7 bases at J, with 19 bases in the middle. Per germline, CDR1 PRHDT and CDR2 FYEKMQ (reference sequence).

This sequence joins TRBV6-1 and TRBJ2-1, with TRBD1 as a possible D gene (6 bases). Germline CDR1 is MNHNS and CDR2 is SASEGT. Trimming pared 6 bases from V and 5 bases from J, leaving 11 bases between. CDR3 length: 13 residues. The CDR3 loop is CASRLQGNNEQFF. In DNA form, the CDR3 reads TGTGCCAGCAGGTTACAGGGAAACAATGAGCAGTTCTTC.

The chain employs TRBV27 and TRBJ2-7; 9 bases agree with TRBD1. This CDR3 spans 14 amino acids. Germline V lookup: CDR1 MNHEY, CDR2 SMNVEV (reference sequence). Trimming cost V 2 bases and J 3 bases; bases outside gene matches: 2. As DNA, the CDR3 is TGTGCCAGCAGTTTACTGGGACAGGGCTACGAGCAGTACTTC. It codes for CASSLLGQGYEQYF.

This chain links TRBV20-1 with TRBJ1-3; no definite D call. The CDR3 loop spans 11 amino acids. The V gene lost 3 bases and the J gene lost 4 bases, with 4 bases spanning the gap. CDR1 DFQATT and CDR2 SNEGSKA come from the germline V gene (reference sequence). The CDR3 protein is CSARAGNTIYF. CDR3 in DNA: TGCAGTGCTAGGGCAGGAAACACCATATATTTT.

This clone is medium-sized (0.01 to 0.1%) in the sample. This chain joins TRBV11-2 and TRBJ2-7; 9 positions agree with TRBD1. J gave up 3 bases and V 1 base, and 4 bases lay outside the gene matches. This CDR3 is built from 15 residues. The germline V gene encodes CDR1 SGHAT and CDR2 FQNNGV. Written as DNA, the CDR3 is TGTGCCAGCAGCTTAGGGGGGACAGGGTTCTACGAGCAGTACTTC. Translating it yields CASSLGGTGFYEQYF.

V and J are TRBV6-1 and TRBJ2-7; 14 positions match TRBD2. The germline gives CDR1 MNHNS, CDR2 SASEGT. The CDR3 spans 15 residues. J gave up 7 bases and V 7 bases, and 9 bases lay outside the gene matches. The CDR3 reads CASTQGLAGAGEQYF. The CDR3 DNA sequence: TGTGCCAGCACTCAGGGACTAGCGGGGGCGGGGGAGCAGTACTTC.

The rearrangement links TRBV5-4 to TRBJ2-3; D possibly corresponds to TRBD1 (5 bases). The germline gives CDR1 SGHNT, CDR2 YYREEE (reference sequence). The CDR3 extends over 15 amino acids. V shed 0 bases and J shed 6 bases, with 14 bases lying between them. CDR3 in DNA: TGTGCCAGCAGCTTGGAGGGGCGCGCCTCGGATACGCAGTATTTT. It is translated as CASSLEGRASDTQYF.